The 20 T cell receptor beta chains in this list originate from one sample, sequenced in a study of shared clonotypes between healthy human individuals. The protocol was immunoSEQ multiplex PCR, while the TCRdb copy is restricted to in-frame clones and leaves out a portion. Here the sample spans more than 850,000 clones, about four fifths being singletons. The sequencing input was memory CD4+ T cells from PBMCs. The subset is: CD45RA-negative fraction. The receptors were sampled from a man aged 18 to 35 in good health. Some clones in this sample may be carry-over from other donors' samples.

In the case of this clone: A read error may produce the germline difference seen at one junction end. The chain recombines TRBV18 with TRBJ2-1; tentatively, D is TRBD2 (7 bases). Germline V lookup: CDR1 KGHSH, CDR2 LQKENI. This CDR3 is built from 15 residues. The chain's CDR3 is CASSPQGGVYNEQFF. The CDR3 DNA reads TGTGCCAGCTCCCCACAGGGAGGGGTTTACAATGAGCAGTTCTTC.

This chain joins TRBV6-5 and TRBJ2-3; unclear D gene. Trimming left V 2 bases short and J 0 bases short, with 9 bases between. This CDR3 comprises 15 residues. Germline V gene data show CDR1 as MNHEY and CDR2 as SVGAGI. This chain's CDR3 is CASSYEQPSTDTQYF. CDR3 DNA: TGTGCCAGCAGTTACGAACAGCCTAGCACAGATACGCAGTATTTT.

As concerns this clone: At the DNA level, this CDR3 is encoded by other sequences in the same sample as well. The CDR3 DNA sequence: TGTGCCAGCAGCCTAGGGGGGGGCAATGAGCAGTTCTTC. The encoded protein is CASSLGGGNEQFF. The V and J genes are TRBV7-7 and TRBJ2-1; a possible D gene is TRBD2 (7 bases). V lost 5 bases and J 6 bases, leaving 11 bases between the germline ends. CDR1 is SSHAT, CDR2 FNYEAQ, per germline (reference sequence). The CDR3 loop spans 13 amino acids.

The rearrangement joins TRBV6-1 to TRBJ1-2; TRBD1 matches 7 bases. Germline CDR1 and CDR2: MNHNS and SASEGT. The CDR3 is 14 amino acids. The junction had 3 bases not matched to a gene; V was cut back by 1 base and J by 4 bases. CDR3 protein: CASSEGQGAYGYTF. CDR3 nucleotides: TGTGCCAGCAGTGAAGGACAGGGCGCCTATGGCTACACCTTC.

This clone has ten or more counts. V gene TRBV7-3 combines with J gene TRBJ2-1; D remains unclear. CDR3 length: 13 residues. CDR1 is SGHTA and CDR2 is FQGTGA in the germline V gene. Trimming took off 4 bases at V and 9 bases at J, with 13 bases between the two ends. The CDR3: CASSSADSGEQFF. CDR3 in DNA: TGTGCCAGCAGCTCGGCCGACTCGGGTGAGCAGTTCTTC.

The J gene is TRBJ2-1, the V gene TRBV7-2; D gene uncertain. Trimming cost V 1 base and J 5 bases, with 9 bases left between them. This CDR3 spans 14 amino acids. The germline V gene has CDR1 SGHTA and CDR2 FQGNSA. The CDR3 DNA reads as TGTGCCAGCAGCTTAGATAGATGGGACAATGAGCAGTTCTTC. This gives the protein CASSLDRWDNEQFF. The complete variable domain, with remaining parts taken from reference TRBV7-2 and TRBJ2-1, reads GAGVSQSPSNKVTEKGKDVELRCDPISGHTALYWYRQSLGQGLEFLIYFQGNSAPDKSGLPSDRFSAERTGGSVSTLTIQRTQQEDSAVYLCASSLDRWDNEQFFGPGTRLTVL.

The chain uses TRBV12-5 and TRBJ2-1; 10 nucleotides line up with TRBD2. Germline CDR1 LGHNT, CDR2 FRNRAP. Germline trimming cut 2 bases from V and 8 bases from J; bases unmatched to any gene: 12. This CDR3 is built from 17 residues. For the CDR3, the DNA is TGTGCTAGTGGTTTGCAGAGCGGGAGGGTCGGAGGGTATGAGCAGTTCTTC. The encoded protein is CASGLQSGRVGGYEQFF.

The V call is TRBV6-5, the J call TRBJ2-7; the D is unclear. The CDR3 length is 10 residues. From germline, CDR1 is MNHEY and CDR2 SVGAGI. The V end was cut by 5 bases, the J end by 7 bases, with 6 bases between. The CDR3 coding sequence is TGTGCCAGCAGTAATAGGGAGCAGTACTTC. It is translated as CASSNREQYF.

This clone was seen just once. The V and J genes are TRBV5-1 and TRBJ2-2, with D possibly being TRBD2 (5 bases). This CDR3 contains 15 residues. Per germline, CDR1 SGHRS and CDR2 YFSETQ. V was shortened by 0 bases and J by 4 bases, with 10 bases between the two germline ends. The CDR3 DNA sequence: TGCGCCAGCAGCTTGGCCCAGCGGCTCACCGGGGAGCTGTTTTTT. Translated: CASSLAQRLTGELFF.

The chain couples TRBV14 to TRBJ1-4; D call uncertain. The CDR3 covers 12 residues. Germline values: CDR1 SGHDN, CDR2 FVKESK. With 0 bases removed from V and 11 bases from J, the gap between germline ends came to 7 bases. CDR3 DNA: TGTGCCAGCAGCCAAGATTGGAGGAAACTGTTTTTT. Protein sequence: CASSQDWRKLFF. The full variable domain, its missing parts supplied by reference TRBV14 and TRBJ1-4, is EAGVTQFPSHSVIEKGQTVTLRCDPISGHDNLYWYRRVMGKEIKFLLHFVKESKQDESGMPNNRFLAERTGGTYSTLKVQPAELEDSGVYFCASSQDWRKLFFGSGTQLSVL.

The CDR3 coding sequence is TGTGCCAGCAGTTTACTTCGGGACAGGCCCGCCGAGCAGTACTTC. Translated, it gives CASSLLRDRPAEQYF. This chain uses TRBV28 with TRBJ2-7; 8 positions agree with TRBD1. CDR3 size: 15 residues. From germline, CDR1 is MDHEN and CDR2 SYDVKM. Germline trimming cut 2 bases from V and 6 bases from J; bases unmatched to any gene: 9. The full variable domain, completed using reference TRBV28 and TRBJ2-7, is DVKVTQSSRYLVKRTGEKVFLECVQDMDHENMFWYRQDPGLGLRLIYFSYDVKMKEKGDIPEGYSVSREKKERFSLILESASTNQTSMYLCASSLLRDRPAEQYFGPGTRLTVT.

This chain uses TRBV7-6 with TRBJ1-1, with TRBD1 identical over 7 bases. The CDR3 runs 17 residues. Germline loops: CDR1 SGHVS, CDR2 FNYEAQ. V gave up 5 bases and J gave up 5 bases; unmatched junction bases: 17. CDR3 sequence (DNA): TGTGCCAGCAGCCATCGTCGGGACGCGCAGGGGGGTACTGAAGCTTTCTTT. Residues: CASSHRRDAQGGTEAFF.

Note on this clone: Other DNA sequences in the same sample also yield this CDR3. This rearrangement joins TRBV28 to TRBJ2-7; D remains ambiguous. Germline V lookup: CDR1 MDHEN, CDR2 SYDVKM. The CDR3 is 12 residues long. The V end was cut by 3 bases, the J end by 2 bases, with 5 bases between. The CDR3, as DNA: TGTGCCAGCAGTTTGCAAGCCTACGAGCAGTACTTC. This encodes CASSLQAYEQYF.

The chain combines TRBV9 with TRBJ2-5; 11 nucleotides match TRBD2. V was pared by 2 bases and J by 5 bases, with 5 bases of the junction left unmatched. Germline lookup yields CDR1 SGDLS and CDR2 YYNGEE. The CDR3 is 15 amino acids. In nucleotides, the CDR3 is TGTGCCAGCAGCGTGACTAGCGGGGACGGGGAGACCCAGTACTTC. Amino acid sequence: CASSVTSGDGETQYF.

This clone was seen only once. This chain links TRBV9 with TRBJ2-3; possible D gene TRBD1, 5 bases. Germline V gives CDR1 SGDLS, CDR2 YYNGEE. V was clipped by 3 bases and J by 3 bases, with 8 bases between them. The CDR3 contains 13 residues. Here the CDR3 DNA reads TGTGCCAGCAGCGCCAGGGTGACAGATACGCAGTATTTT. Amino acids: CASSARVTDTQYF.

On this clone: With a much larger clone just one base away, this may be a read error. This chain links TRBV11-1 with TRBJ2-7, with D unresolved. V lost 5 bases and J 0 bases, leaving 5 bases between the germline ends. Germline V CDR1 and CDR2: SGHAT, FQDESV (reference sequence). This CDR3 is built from 12 residues. The CDR3 bases are TGTGCCAGCAGCCCGAGCTCCTACGAGCAGTACTTC. Protein sequence: CASSPSSYEQYF. The variable domain in full, with the rest retrieved from reference TRBV11-1 and TRBJ2-7, is EAEVAQSPRYKITEKSQAVAFWCDPISGHATLYWYRQILGQGPELLVQFQDESVVDDSQLPKDRFSAERLKGVDSTLKIQPAELGDSAMYLCASSPSSYEQYFGPGTRLTVT.

This chain connects TRBV9 to TRBJ1-2; tentative D call: TRBD1 (5 bases). V dropped 4 bases and J dropped 7 bases, with 20 bases sitting between them. The CDR3 consists of 15 residues. Germline loops: CDR1 SGDLS, CDR2 YYNGEE. Here the CDR3 reads CASSSSGSLGGGYTF. CDR3 in DNA: TGTGCCAGCAGCTCCTCCGGTTCTCTTGGGGGTGGCTACACCTTC.

V is TRBV5-1 and J is TRBJ2-2; 9 positions match TRBD1. Unmatched junction bases numbered 6, after V lost 4 bases and J lost 2 bases. The CDR3 length is 16 residues. Germline assignment: CDR1 SGHRS and CDR2 YFSETQ. The CDR3 DNA reads TGCGCCAGCAGCCTGTACAGGGGGCGCAACACCGGGGAGCTGTTTTTT. Translated, it gives CASSLYRGRNTGELFF.

V and J are TRBV4-1 and TRBJ2-1, with 16 positions matching TRBD2. The V segment lost 1 base and the J segment 8 bases; nucleotides outside the gene matches: 14. The CDR3 is 20 amino acids. Germline V gene sequence: CDR1 MGHRA, CDR2 YSYEKL. In nucleotides, the CDR3 is TGCGCCAGCAGCCAAGTAGTCCCCGGGACTAGCGGGAGGGATGGCCATGAGCAGTTCTTC. Translated, it gives CASSQVVPGTSGRDGHEQFF.

This chain uses TRBV10-1 with TRBJ2-5; D not resolved. Germline V gene lookup returns CDR1 WNHNN and CDR2 SYGVQD (reference sequence). The CDR3 length is 16 residues. V was shortened by 5 bases and J by 0 bases, with 16 bases between the two germline ends. CDR3 bases: TGCGCCAGCAGTTACCACCTCGGTGCGAACCAAGAGACCCAGTACTTC. This codes for CASSYHLGANQETQYF.